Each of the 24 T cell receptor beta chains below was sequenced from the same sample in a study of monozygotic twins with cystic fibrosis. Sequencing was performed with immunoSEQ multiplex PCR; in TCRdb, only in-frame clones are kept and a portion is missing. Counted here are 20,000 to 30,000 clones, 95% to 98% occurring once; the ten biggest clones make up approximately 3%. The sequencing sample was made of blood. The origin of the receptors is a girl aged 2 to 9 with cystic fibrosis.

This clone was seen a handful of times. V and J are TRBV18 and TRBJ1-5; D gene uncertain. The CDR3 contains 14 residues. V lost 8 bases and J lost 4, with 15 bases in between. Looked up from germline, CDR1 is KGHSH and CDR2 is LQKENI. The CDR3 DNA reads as TGTGCCAGCACACAACGAGGTGGGAATCAGCCCCAGCATTTT. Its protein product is CASTQRGGNQPQHF.

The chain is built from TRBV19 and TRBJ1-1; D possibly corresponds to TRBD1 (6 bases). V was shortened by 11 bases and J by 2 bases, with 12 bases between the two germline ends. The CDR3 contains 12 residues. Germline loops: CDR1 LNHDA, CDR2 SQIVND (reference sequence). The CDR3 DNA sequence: TGTGCCTCTAGGGGGGGAAACACTGAAGCTTTCTTT. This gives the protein CASRGGNTEAFF.

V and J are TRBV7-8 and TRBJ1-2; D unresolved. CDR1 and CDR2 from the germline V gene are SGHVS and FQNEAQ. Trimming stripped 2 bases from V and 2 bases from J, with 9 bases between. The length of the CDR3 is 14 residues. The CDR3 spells CASSLNAGNYGYTF. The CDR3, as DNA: TGTGCCAGCAGCTTAAACGCGGGGAACTATGGCTACACCTTC.

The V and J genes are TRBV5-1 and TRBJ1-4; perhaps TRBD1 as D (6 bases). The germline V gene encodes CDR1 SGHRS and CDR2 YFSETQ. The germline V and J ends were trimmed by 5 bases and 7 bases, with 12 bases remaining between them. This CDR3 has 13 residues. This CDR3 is CASSAGEAEKLFF. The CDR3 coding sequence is TGCGCCAGCAGTGCAGGGGAGGCTGAAAAACTGTTTTTT. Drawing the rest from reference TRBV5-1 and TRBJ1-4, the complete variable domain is KAGVTQTPRYLIKTRGQQVTLSCSPISGHRSVSWYQQTPGQGLQFLFEYFSETQRNKGNFPGRFSGRQFSNSRSEMNVSTLELGDSALYLCASSAGEAEKLFFGSGTQLSVL.

The CDR3 reads CASSLGLEQYF. The CDR3 nucleotides are TGTGCCAGCAGCTTGGGGCTCGAGCAGTACTTC. The chain couples TRBV7-6 to TRBJ2-7; D possibly corresponds to TRBD1 (5 bases). CDR1 is SGHVS and CDR2 is FNYEAQ in the germline V gene. Trimming shortened V by 3 bases and J by 6 bases, and 6 bases separated the two germline ends. The length of the CDR3 is 11 residues. The entire variable domain, with the rest obtained from reference TRBV7-6 and TRBJ2-7, is as follows: GAGVSQSPRYKVTKRGQDVALRCDPISGHVSLYWYRQALGQGPEFLTYFNYEAQQDKSGLPNDRFSAERPEGSISTLTIQRTEQRDSAMYRCASSLGLEQYFGPGTRLTVT.

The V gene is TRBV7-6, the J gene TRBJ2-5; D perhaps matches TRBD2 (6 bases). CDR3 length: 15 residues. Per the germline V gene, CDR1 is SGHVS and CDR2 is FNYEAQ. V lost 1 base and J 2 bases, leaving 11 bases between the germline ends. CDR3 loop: CASSLGVGGQETQYF. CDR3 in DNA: TGTGCCAGCAGCTTAGGTGTTGGGGGGCAAGAGACCCAGTACTTC.

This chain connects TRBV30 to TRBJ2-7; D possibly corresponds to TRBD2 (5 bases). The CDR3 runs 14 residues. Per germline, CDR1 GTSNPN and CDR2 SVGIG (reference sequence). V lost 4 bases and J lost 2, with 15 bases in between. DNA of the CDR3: TGTGCCTGGATCGGGGATCGCGCGACCTACGAGCAGTACTTC. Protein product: CAWIGDRATYEQYF.

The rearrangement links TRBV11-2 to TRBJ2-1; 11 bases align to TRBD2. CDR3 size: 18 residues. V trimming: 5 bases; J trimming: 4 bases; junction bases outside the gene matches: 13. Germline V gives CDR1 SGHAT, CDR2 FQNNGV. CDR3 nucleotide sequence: TGTGCCAGCAGCGTAGGGTGGCGGGGACTAGCGGTATACAATGAGCAGTTCTTC. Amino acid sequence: CASSVGWRGLAVYNEQFF. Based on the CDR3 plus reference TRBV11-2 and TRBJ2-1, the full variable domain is EAGVAQSPRYKIIEKRQSVAFWCNPISGHATLYWYQQILGQGPKLLIQFQNNGVVDDSQLPKDRFSAERLKGVDSTLKIQPAKLEDSAVYLCASSVGWRGLAVYNEQFFGPGTRLTVL.

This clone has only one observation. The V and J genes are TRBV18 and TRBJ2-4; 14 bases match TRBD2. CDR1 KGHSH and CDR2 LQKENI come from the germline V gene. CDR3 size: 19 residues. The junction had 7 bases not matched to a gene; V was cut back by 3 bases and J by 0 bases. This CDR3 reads CASSPRLAGGTIAKNIQYF. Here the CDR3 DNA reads TGTGCCAGCTCACCCAGACTAGCGGGAGGGACCATAGCCAAAAACATTCAGTACTTC.

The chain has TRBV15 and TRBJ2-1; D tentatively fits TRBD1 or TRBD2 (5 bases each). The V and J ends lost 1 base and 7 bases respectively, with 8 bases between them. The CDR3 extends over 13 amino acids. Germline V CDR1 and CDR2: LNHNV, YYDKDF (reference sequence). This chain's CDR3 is CATSRARENEQFF. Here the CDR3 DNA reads TGTGCCACCAGCAGAGCCAGGGAGAATGAGCAGTTCTTC.

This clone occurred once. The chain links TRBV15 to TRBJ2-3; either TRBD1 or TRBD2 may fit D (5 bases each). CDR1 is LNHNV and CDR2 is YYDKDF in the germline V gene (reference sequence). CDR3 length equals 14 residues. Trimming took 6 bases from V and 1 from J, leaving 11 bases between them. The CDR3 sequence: CATSHRGGTDTQYF. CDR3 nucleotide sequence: TGTGCCACCAGTCACCGAGGGGGCACAGATACGCAGTATTTT.

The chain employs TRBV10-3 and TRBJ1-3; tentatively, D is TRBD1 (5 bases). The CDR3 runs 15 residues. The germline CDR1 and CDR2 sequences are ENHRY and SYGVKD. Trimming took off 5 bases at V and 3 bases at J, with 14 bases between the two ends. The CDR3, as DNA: TGTGCCATCAGTTCCGATCAGGGCCGTGGAAACACCATATATTTT. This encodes CAISSDQGRGNTIYF.

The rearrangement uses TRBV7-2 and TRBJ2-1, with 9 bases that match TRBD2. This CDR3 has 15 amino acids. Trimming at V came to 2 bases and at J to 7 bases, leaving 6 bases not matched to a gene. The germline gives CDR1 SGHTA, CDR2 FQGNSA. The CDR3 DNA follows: TGTGCCAGCAGCTTAATGGCTAGCGGGACTAATGAGCAGTTCTTC. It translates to CASSLMASGTNEQFF.

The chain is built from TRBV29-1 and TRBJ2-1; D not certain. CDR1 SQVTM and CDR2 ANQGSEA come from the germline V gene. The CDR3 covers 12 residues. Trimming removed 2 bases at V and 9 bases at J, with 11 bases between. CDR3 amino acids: CSVEFRSSEQFF. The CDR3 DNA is TGCAGCGTTGAATTCAGGTCTAGTGAGCAGTTCTTC.

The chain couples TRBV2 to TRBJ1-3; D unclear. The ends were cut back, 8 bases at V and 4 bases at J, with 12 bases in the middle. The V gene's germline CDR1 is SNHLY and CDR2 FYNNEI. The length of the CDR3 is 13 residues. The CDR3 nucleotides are TGTGCCAGCGCTTCCGGCTTAGGAAACACCATATATTTT. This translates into CASASGLGNTIYF.

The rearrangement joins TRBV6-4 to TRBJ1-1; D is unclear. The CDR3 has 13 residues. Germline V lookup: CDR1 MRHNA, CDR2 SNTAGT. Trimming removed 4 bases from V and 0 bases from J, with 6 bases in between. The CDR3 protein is CASSVSVNTEAFF. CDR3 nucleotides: TGTGCCAGCAGTGTGTCGGTGAACACTGAAGCTTTCTTT.

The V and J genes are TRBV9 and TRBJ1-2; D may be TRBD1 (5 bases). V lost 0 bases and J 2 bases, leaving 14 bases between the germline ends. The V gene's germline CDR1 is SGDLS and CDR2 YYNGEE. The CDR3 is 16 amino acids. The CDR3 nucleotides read TGTGCCAGCAGCGTAGACTTGCAGGGACGGAACTATGGCTACACCTTC. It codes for CASSVDLQGRNYGYTF.

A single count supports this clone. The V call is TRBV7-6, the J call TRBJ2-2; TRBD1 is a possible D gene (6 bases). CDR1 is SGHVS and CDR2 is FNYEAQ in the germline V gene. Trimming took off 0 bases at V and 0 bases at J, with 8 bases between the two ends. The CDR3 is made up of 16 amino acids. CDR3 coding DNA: TGTGCCAGCAGCTTAGCTGGACAGACGAACACCGGGGAGCTGTTTTTT. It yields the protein CASSLAGQTNTGELFF.

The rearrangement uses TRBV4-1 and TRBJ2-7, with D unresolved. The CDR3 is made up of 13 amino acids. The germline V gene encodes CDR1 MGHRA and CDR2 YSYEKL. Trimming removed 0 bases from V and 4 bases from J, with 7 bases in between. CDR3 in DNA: TGCGCCAGCAGCCAAGATATAGCTTACGAGCAGTACTTC. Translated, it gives CASSQDIAYEQYF.

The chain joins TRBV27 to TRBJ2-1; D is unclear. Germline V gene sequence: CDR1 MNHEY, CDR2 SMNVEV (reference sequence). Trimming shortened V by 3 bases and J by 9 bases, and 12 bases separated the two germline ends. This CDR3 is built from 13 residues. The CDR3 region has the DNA TGTGCCAGCAGTTTTGAAGGGCCAACTGAGCAGTTCTTC. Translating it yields CASSFEGPTEQFF.

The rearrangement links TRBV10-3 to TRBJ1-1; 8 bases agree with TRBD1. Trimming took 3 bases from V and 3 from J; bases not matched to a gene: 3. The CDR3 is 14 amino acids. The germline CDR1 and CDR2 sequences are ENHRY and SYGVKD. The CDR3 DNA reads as TGTGCCATCAGTGACGACAGGGGACACACTGAAGCTTTCTTT. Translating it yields CAISDDRGHTEAFF.

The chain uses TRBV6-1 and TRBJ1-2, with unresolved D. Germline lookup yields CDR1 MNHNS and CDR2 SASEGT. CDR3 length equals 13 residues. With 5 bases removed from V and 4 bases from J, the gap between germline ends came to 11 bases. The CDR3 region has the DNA TGTGCCAGCAGTCTAGGACGGGCCTATGGCTACACCTTC. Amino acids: CASSLGRAYGYTF.

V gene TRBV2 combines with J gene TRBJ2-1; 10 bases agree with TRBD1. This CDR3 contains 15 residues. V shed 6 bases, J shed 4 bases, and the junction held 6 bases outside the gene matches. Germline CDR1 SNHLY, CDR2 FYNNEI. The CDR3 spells CASSPTGGPYNEQFF. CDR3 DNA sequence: TGTGCCAGCAGCCCGACAGGGGGCCCATACAATGAGCAGTTCTTC.

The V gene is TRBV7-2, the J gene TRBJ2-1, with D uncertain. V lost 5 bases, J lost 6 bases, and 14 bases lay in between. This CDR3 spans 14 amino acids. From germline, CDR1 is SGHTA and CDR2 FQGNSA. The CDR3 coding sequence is TGTGCCAGCAGCCCGAGGCCCCTCGGCAATGAGCAGTTCTTC. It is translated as CASSPRPLGNEQFF.